The 14 T cell receptor beta chains presented below share a single source sample, sequenced in a study of T cells in tuberculosis. TCRdb keeps only in-frame clones here, not all; method: immunoSEQ multiplex PCR. The sample lists some 41,000 clones; around 94% were seen once. What was sequenced was PBMCs. The receptors originated from a donor aged 10-30 years with latent tuberculosis or without tuberculosis infection. Some clones in this sample may be carry-over from other donors' samples.

This clone has a single count. This chain joins TRBV19 and TRBJ1-5; D is uncertain. Trimming took off 3 bases at V and 4 bases at J, with 10 bases between the two ends. Germline-derived CDR1 and CDR2 are LNHDA and SQIVND (reference sequence). The CDR3 loop spans 14 amino acids. CDR3 residues: CASSIKRGNQPQHF. CDR3 in DNA: TGTGCCAGTAGTATTAAACGGGGAAATCAGCCCCAGCATTTT.

This chain links TRBV14 with TRBJ2-1; a weak D match, TRBD1 (5 bases). This CDR3 comprises 15 residues. Between the trimmed V and J ends, which lost 1 base and 7 bases, there was a span of 14 bases. Germline CDR1 reads SGHDN; CDR2 reads FVKESK. This CDR3 is CASSQGGRVVNEQFF. CDR3 bases: TGTGCCAGCAGCCAAGGAGGCAGGGTGGTAAATGAGCAGTTCTTC.

The chain carries TRBV19 and TRBJ1-1; D gene unclear. CDR1 and CDR2 (germline): LNHDA, SQIVND (reference sequence). V was cut by 7 bases and J by 2 bases, with 17 bases left in between. CDR3 length: 15 residues. The DNA for the CDR3 is TGTGCCAGTAAGGGCTGGTATGCGGGAAACACTGAAGCTTTCTTT. Translating it yields CASKGWYAGNTEAFF.

The genes are TRBV7-2 and TRBJ1-2; 7 positions agree with TRBD1. There are 16 residues in the CDR3. V dropped 1 base and J dropped 6; count of bases not matched to a gene: 11. Germline CDR1 and CDR2: SGHTA and FQGNSA. The CDR3 sequence: CASSLDRTGSVNGYTF. Written as DNA, the CDR3 is TGTGCCAGCAGCTTAGATAGGACAGGATCGGTAAATGGCTACACCTTC.

This rearrangement joins TRBV6-1 to TRBJ2-1; a possible D gene is TRBD1 (5 bases). Trimming shortened V by 6 bases and J by 4 bases, and 16 bases separated the two germline ends. The CDR3 consists of 15 residues. Germline V lookup: CDR1 MNHNS, CDR2 SASEGT. The CDR3 sequence: CASSRAPNSYNEQFF. CDR3 in DNA: TGTGCCAGCAGCAGGGCCCCGAACTCTTACAATGAGCAGTTCTTC.

CDR3 DNA sequence: TGTGCCAGCAGTGCGACAACCTCCTACGAGCAGTACTTC. This translates into CASSATTSYEQYF. The J gene is TRBJ2-7, the V gene TRBV6-5, with D unclear. Germline V CDR1 and CDR2: MNHEY, SVGAGI. The CDR3 is made up of 13 amino acids. Trimming took off 5 bases at V and 0 bases at J, with 8 bases between the two ends.

V gene TRBV7-2 combines with J gene TRBJ2-3, with 8 positions matching TRBD2. V lost 2 bases to trimming and J lost 4 bases; unmatched junction nucleotides: 14. The germline gives CDR1 SGHTA, CDR2 FQGNSA. This CDR3 has 18 amino acids. CDR3 in DNA: TGTGCCAGCAGCTTAAACCTCTACTACGGGGGGGAGGCAGATACGCAGTATTTT. Translating gives CASSLNLYYGGEADTQYF.

CDR3 bases: TGTGCCAGCAGTGATACCGGAGCTAGCGGTTACACAGATACGCAGTATTTT. Protein product: CASSDTGASGYTDTQYF. This chain connects TRBV6-1 to TRBJ2-3, with 7 bases identical to TRBD2. This CDR3 spans 17 amino acids. Per germline, CDR1 MNHNS and CDR2 SASEGT. J lost 2 bases, V lost 3 bases, and 11 bases had no gene match.

The V call is TRBV6-4, the J call TRBJ2-1; D remains ambiguous. CDR1 MRHNA and CDR2 SNTAGT come from the germline V gene. This CDR3 contains 14 residues. The V end lost 8 bases, the J end lost 3 bases, and 14 bases lay between the germline ends. CDR3 nucleotides: TGTGCCAGCCGGCTGGCGGAAAACTACAATGAGCAGTTCTTC. Protein: CASRLAENYNEQFF.

This clone was observed a handful of times. The chain combines TRBV7-3 with TRBJ1-1; TRBD1 aligns across 8 bases. CDR3 length: 13 amino acids. The trim removed 4 bases at V and 4 bases at J, leaving 2 bases unmatched. Germline V gene data show CDR1 as SGHTA and CDR2 as FQGTGA. CDR3 in DNA: TGTGCCAGCAGCTATGGACAGGGCACTGAAGCTTTCTTT. Amino acid sequence: CASSYGQGTEAFF.

This rearrangement joins TRBV29-1 to TRBJ2-3; D call uncertain. The CDR3 runs 10 residues. Between the trimmed V and J ends, which lost 8 bases and 2 bases, there was a span of 5 bases. Germline values: CDR1 SQVTM, CDR2 ANQGSEA. The CDR3 sequence: CSTNTDTQYF. CDR3 sequence (DNA): TGCAGCACAAACACAGATACGCAGTATTTT.

The V gene is TRBV20-1, the J gene TRBJ1-1; 7 nucleotides line up with TRBD1. V was clipped by 5 bases and J by 11 bases; unmatched bases: 5. This CDR3 is built from 10 residues. Germline values: CDR1 DFQATT, CDR2 SNEGSKA (reference sequence). CDR3 sequence (DNA): TGCAGTGCTCCCCACAGGGGTGCTTTCTTT. Translated: CSAPHRGAFF.

Only one count was recorded for this clone. The rearrangement links TRBV7-2 to TRBJ2-1; D gene uncertain. The V end lost 0 bases, the J end lost 1 base, and 7 bases lay between the germline ends. CDR3 length: 15 amino acids. Germline-derived CDR1 and CDR2 are SGHTA and FQGNSA. The CDR3 protein is CASSLAPGSYNEQFF. The CDR3 DNA sequence: TGTGCCAGCAGCTTAGCCCCAGGTTCCTACAATGAGCAGTTCTTC. Based on the CDR3 plus reference TRBV7-2 and TRBJ2-1, the full variable domain is GAGVSQSPSNKVTEKGKDVELRCDPISGHTALYWYRQSLGQGLEFLIYFQGNSAPDKSGLPSDRFSAERTGGSVSTLTIQRTQQEDSAVYLCASSLAPGSYNEQFFGPGTRLTVL.

The chain has TRBV19 and TRBJ2-1, with 12 bases identical to TRBD1. Germline values: CDR1 LNHDA, CDR2 SQIVND (reference sequence). The CDR3 has 17 residues. V was pared by 6 bases and J by 5 bases, with 11 bases of the junction left unmatched. The CDR3 nucleotides read TGTGCCAGTAGCCGGCGACCGGGACAGGGGGCCCACAATGAGCAGTTCTTC. It is translated as CASSRRPGQGAHNEQFF.